This is a list of T cell receptor beta chains from one sample in a study of PD-L1 blockade in urothelial cancer. Clones were sequenced by immunoSEQ multiplex PCR, and TCRdb holds only the in-frame ones, with some missing. The sample shows about 50,000 clones, 87% of them seen only once. The material was PBMCs, obtained around atezolizumab (anti-PD-L1) treatment. These receptors were collected from a man in his 60s with urothelial cancer. Both conserved end residues are part of each CDR3. A D gene is named only where the DNA matches it firmly. Clone size is shown for a subset of rows, as once, few, many or a class of expanded clone.

NA	TRBV4-3	NA	TRBJ2-2	TGCGCCAGCAGCCAAGGAAGACAGGCCCGGGGCACCGGGGAGCTGTTTTTT	CASSQGRQARGTGELFF
NA	TRBV7-2	NA	TRBJ1-2	TGTGCCAGCAGCTTAACAGATACTAACTATGGCTACACCTTC	CASSLTDTNYGYTF
NA	TRBV18	TRBD1	TRBJ1-1	TGTGCCAGCTCGCCGGACAGGGAGGGTGAGGCTTTCTTT	CASSPDREGEAFF
NA	TRBV7-2	NA	TRBJ1-1	TGTGCCAGCAGCTCCAATTCCGGTCGCACTGAAGCTTTCTTT	CASSSNSGRTEAFF
once	TRBV4-2	TRBD2	TRBJ2-3	TGTGCCAGCAGCCAAGGGCCTGGAGGGACTAGCGGGGCCGATACGCAGTATTTT	CASSQGPGGTSGADTQYF
NA	TRBV5-6	NA	TRBJ2-5	TGTGCCAGCAGCTTGAGCGGTTTGGAGACCCAGTACTTC	CASSLSGLETQYF
NA	TRBV7-3	TRBD1	TRBJ1-3	TGTGCCAGCAGCCTTACAGGGGGCGCCTCTGGAAACACCATATATTTT	CASSLTGGASGNTIYF
NA	TRBV14	NA	TRBJ1-2	TGTGCCAGCAGCCAGACTCAATGGGACTATGGCTACACCTTC	CASSQTQWDYGYTF
NA	TRBV5-6	NA	TRBJ1-5	TGTGCCTGTGATAGGGGTGCTCAGCCCCAGCATTTT	CACDRGAQPQHF
NA	TRBV10-3	NA	TRBJ1-2	TGTGCCATCACAAGATACGTACAGGGTGGCTACACCTTC	CAITRYVQGGYTF
NA	TRBV19	TRBD2	TRBJ2-6	TGTGCCAGTAGTCCCTCGGGGCGGGGGGGCTCTGGGGCCAACGTCCTGACTTTC	CASSPSGRGGSGANVLTF
NA	TRBV11-3	TRBD1	TRBJ1-2	TGTGCCAGCAGCCGTGGGGGTCAGGGGGACCACTCCTACGGCTACACCTTC	CASSRGGQGDHSYGYTF
NA	TRBV19	NA	TRBJ1-5	TGTGCCAGCTCGGGGAGCAATCAGCCCCAGCATTTT	CASSGSNQPQHF
once	TRBV5-1	TRBD2	TRBJ2-5	TGCGCCAGCAGCGGGAGACTAGCGGGGGGGCCCGGGACCCAGTACTTC	CASSGRLAGGPGTQYF
NA	TRBV21-1	NA	TRBJ1-3	TGTGCCAGCAGCCGGGACAACCTCTCTGGAAACACCATATATTTT	CASSRDNLSGNTIYF
NA	TRBV6-1	TRBD1	TRBJ2-7	TGTGCCAGCAGTGGGACAGGGGCCTTATCCTACGAGCAGTACTTC	CASSGTGALSYEQYF
NA	TRBV7-2	TRBD1	TRBJ1-5	TGTGCCAGCAGCTTAGCCAACCGACAGGGAGAAGCCCAGCATTTT	CASSLANRQGEAQHF
NA	TRBV29-1	TRBD1	TRBJ2-1	TGCAGCGCCCATAGGGACAGTAACTTCAATGAGCAGTTCTTC	CSAHRDSNFNEQFF
NA	TRBV7-6	NA	TRBJ2-7	TGTGCCAGCAGCAAGATAGAATCCCACGAGCAGTACTTC	CASSKIESHEQYF
NA	TRBV7-8	TRBD1	TRBJ1-1	TGTGCCAGCAGCTTAGGGGACAGTCTGAACACTGAAGCTTTCTTT	CASSLGDSLNTEAFF
NA	TRBV9	TRBD1	TRBJ2-5	TGTGCCAGCAGCGCCCGACAGGGGCAAGAGACCCAGTACTTC	CASSARQGQETQYF